Below, 22 T cell receptor beta chains from the same sample are listed, as sequenced in a study of blood T cell repertoires in COVID-19. Repertoires were generated with immunoSEQ multiplex PCR, while TCRdb's copy carries only in-frame clones and drops some. The table has around 80,000 clones, approximately 80% seen once. The sequencing input was peripheral blood. All receptors come from a woman of 80 years or more with active or convalescent COVID-19.

The V and J genes are TRBV27 and TRBJ2-3; no firm D call. Germline CDR1 and CDR2: MNHEY and SMNVEV (reference sequence). The CDR3 consists of 13 residues. V was shortened by 5 bases and J by 5 bases, with 11 bases between the two germline ends. CDR3: CASSPFGRDTQYF. CDR3 coding DNA: TGTGCCAGCAGTCCCTTTGGTAGAGATACGCAGTATTTT.

V is TRBV4-3 and J is TRBJ2-5; TRBD2 aligns across 10 bases. The V gene end was trimmed by 2 bases and the J gene end by 5 bases; junction bases not matched to a gene: 11. In germline, CDR1 is LGHNA, CDR2 YSLEER. CDR3 length: 17 amino acids. The CDR3 loop reads CASSQSFLAGVGETQYF. The CDR3 DNA follows: TGCGCCAGCAGCCAATCGTTTCTAGCGGGAGTGGGCGAGACCCAGTACTTC.

The gene calls are TRBV6-2 or TRBV6-3 and TRBJ1-2; D call uncertain. V was shortened by 2 bases and J by 2 bases, with 9 bases between the two germline ends. CDR3 length equals 14 residues. Germline CDR1 reads MNHEY; CDR2 reads SVGEGT. Here the CDR3 DNA reads TGTGCCAGCAGTTACGGGCCCTGGAACTATGGCTACACCTTC. Its translation: CASSYGPWNYGYTF.

The chain combines TRBV5-1 with TRBJ2-7; TRBD1 agrees at 8 bases. In germline, CDR1 is SGHRS, CDR2 YFSETQ. The V and J ends lost 0 bases and 1 base, in that order; junction bases with no gene match: 6. The length of the CDR3 is 16 residues. CDR3: CASSLVGTGVSYEQYF. CDR3 bases: TGCGCCAGCAGCTTGGTTGGGACAGGAGTTTCCTACGAGCAGTACTTC.

The chain recombines TRBV7-2 with TRBJ2-5; 7 bases are shared with TRBD1. Germline loops: CDR1 SGHTA, CDR2 FQGNSA. V dropped 5 bases and J dropped 0; count of bases not matched to a gene: 6. The CDR3 loop spans 15 amino acids. The CDR3 protein is CASSPQGRYQETQYF. In nucleotides, the CDR3 is TGTGCCAGCAGCCCACAGGGGCGGTACCAAGAGACCCAGTACTTC.

V is TRBV27 and J is TRBJ1-1, with 12 positions matching TRBD1. The germline gives CDR1 MNHEY, CDR2 SMNVEV (reference sequence). The CDR3 spans 16 residues. The trim removed 6 bases at V and 0 bases at J, leaving 5 bases unmatched. CDR3 in amino acids: CASRPGQGAVNTEAFF. The CDR3 DNA follows: TGTGCCAGCAGGCCGGGACAGGGGGCGGTGAACACTGAAGCTTTCTTT.

The V call is TRBV10-1, the J call TRBJ2-4; the D gene is possibly TRBD2 (6 bases). The CDR3 runs to 15 residues. The germline gives CDR1 WNHNN, CDR2 SYGVQD (reference sequence). The germline V and J ends were trimmed by 3 bases and 1 base, with 10 bases remaining between them. The CDR3: CASSDGGMAKNIQYF. The CDR3 DNA reads TGCGCCAGCAGTGATGGGGGGATGGCCAAAAACATTCAGTACTTC.

This chain uses TRBV21-1 with TRBJ2-7; TRBD1 is the table's D call, not checked against the DNA. TRBV21-1 is a listed pseudogene. This CDR3 is 18 amino acids long. DNA for the CDR3: TGTGCCAGCAGCAACTCCGGGACAGTTAATAATTTTTCCTACGAGCAGTACTTC. Protein sequence: CASSNSGTVNNFSYEQYF.

The rearrangement uses TRBV5-1 and TRBJ2-5; 14 nucleotides align to TRBD2. This CDR3 is 17 amino acids long. V gave up 2 bases and J gave up 4 bases; unmatched junction bases: 7. Germline assignment: CDR1 SGHRS and CDR2 YFSETQ. CDR3 region: CASSFDGTSGSRETQYF. CDR3 in DNA: TGCGCCAGCAGCTTTGACGGGACTAGCGGGAGTAGAGAGACCCAGTACTTC.

The chain carries TRBV4-3 and TRBJ2-4, with D maybe TRBD1 (5 bases). Trimming removed 0 bases at V and 0 bases at J, with 15 bases between. Germline V gene sequence: CDR1 LGHNA, CDR2 YSLEER. CDR3 size: 18 residues. CDR3 in amino acids: CASSQEIPGSLAKNIQYF. The DNA of the CDR3 is TGCGCCAGCAGCCAAGAAATACCAGGGTCTTTAGCCAAAAACATTCAGTACTTC.

This clone showed up just a few times. The CDR3 nucleotides are TGTGCCTGGAGTAGGCGAGGGATCTCGGGCATTCAGTACTTC. Residues: CAWSRRGISGIQYF. This chain links TRBV30 with TRBJ2-4; tentative D call: TRBD2 (5 bases). This CDR3 region has 14 residues. V lost 2 bases and J 9 bases, leaving 17 bases between the germline ends. The germline V gene has CDR1 GTSNPN and CDR2 SVGIG (reference sequence). The whole variable domain, remainder taken from reference TRBV30 and TRBJ2-4, is SQTIHQWPATLVQPVGSPLSLECTVEGTSNPNLYWYRQAAGRGLQLLFYSVGIGQISSEVPQNLSASRPQDRQFILSSKKLLLSDSGFYLCAWSRRGISGIQYFGAGTRLSVL.

The DNA for the CDR3 is TGCGCCAGCAGCCAAGAGGTCACCGGGACAGGGGGTGGCTACACCTTC. Its translation is CASSQEVTGTGGGYTF. The chain joins TRBV4-3 to TRBJ1-2, with 11 bases fitting TRBD1. The germline V gene encodes CDR1 LGHNA and CDR2 YSLEER. CDR3 length: 16 residues. V lost 0 bases, J lost 7 bases, and 7 bases stayed unmatched.

The chain links TRBV11-2 to TRBJ1-2; TRBD1 might be the D (6 bases). The CDR3 totals 16 residues. Per germline, CDR1 SGHAT and CDR2 FQNNGV. Trimming pared 5 bases from V and 2 bases from J, leaving 18 bases between. This CDR3 reads CASSALSGTRNYGYTF. The CDR3 DNA reads TGTGCCAGCAGCGCCCTTTCCGGGACAAGAAACTATGGCTACACCTTC.

Here the CDR3 reads CASSPGQMNTEAFF. The CDR3 nucleotides are TGTGCCAGCAGCCCCGGACAGATGAACACTGAAGCTTTCTTT. The rearrangement joins TRBV7-3 to TRBJ1-1; perhaps TRBD1 as D (6 bases). Germline V CDR1 and CDR2: SGHTA, FQGTGA. The CDR3 has 14 residues. Trimming stripped 5 bases from V and 0 bases from J, with 10 bases between.

V usage is TRBV10-1 and J usage is TRBJ1-1, with D perhaps TRBD1 (5 bases). The CDR3 loop spans 18 amino acids. The germline CDR1 and CDR2 sequences are WNHNN and SYGVQD (reference sequence). V was trimmed by 4 bases and J by 6 bases, leaving 27 bases between them. CDR3 loop: CASSADWGRVGLRSEAFF. Here the CDR3 DNA reads TGCGCCAGCAGTGCGGACTGGGGGAGGGTAGGACTACGCTCTGAAGCTTTCTTT.

This clone appeared a single time. The chain employs TRBV4-3 and TRBJ2-1; D may be TRBD2 (6 bases). Germline V lookup: CDR1 LGHNA, CDR2 YSLEER. This CDR3 has 13 residues. V lost 4 bases to trimming and J lost 9 bases, with 13 bases between them. CDR3 sequence (DNA): TGCGCCAGCAGCCCCAGCTGGGGAGGTGAGCAGTTCTTC. Translating it yields CASSPSWGGEQFF.

This clone has a single count. The CDR3 bases are TGTGCCAGCAACCCAGGGTTTGGGAATTCACCCCTCCACTTT. Amino acids: CASNPGFGNSPLHF. This chain uses TRBV6-5 with TRBJ1-6; possibly TRBD1 for D (5 bases). The CDR3 sequence is 14 residues long. The germline V gene encodes CDR1 MNHEY and CDR2 SVGAGI. V was trimmed by 7 bases and J by 7 bases, leaving 14 bases between them.

This clone was seen only a few times. V usage is TRBV6-5 and J usage is TRBJ2-7; the D is unclear. V lost 5 bases, J lost 3 bases, and 5 bases lay in between. This CDR3 is built from 11 residues. CDR1 is MNHEY, CDR2 SVGAGI, per germline. The CDR3 nucleotides read TGTGCCAGCAGTACAGACTACGAGCAGTACTTC. It translates to CASSTDYEQYF.

This sequence joins TRBV2 and TRBJ2-2; 10 positions agree with TRBD1. The CDR3 covers 15 residues. Germline V gives CDR1 SNHLY, CDR2 FYNNEI. V was pared by 7 bases and J by 5 bases, with 7 bases of the junction left unmatched. This chain's CDR3 is CASKVGTGATGELFF. The CDR3 bases are TGTGCCAGCAAAGTGGGGACAGGGGCTACCGGGGAGCTGTTTTTT.

The chain employs TRBV4-2 and TRBJ1-4, with D tentatively TRBD1 (6 bases). This CDR3 has 15 residues. V gave up 1 base and J gave up 3 bases, with 9 bases separating them. Germline V gene lookup returns CDR1 LGHNA and CDR2 YNFKEQ. The CDR3 bases are TGTGCCAGCAGCCAAGGAGGGGGGGCTAATGAAAAACTGTTTTTT. It codes for CASSQGGGANEKLFF.

This sequence joins TRBV23-1 and TRBJ2-5; 10 bases map to TRBD1. TRBV23-1 is marked as an open reading frame, function uncertain. J was trimmed by 5 bases and V by 6 bases; bases with no gene match: 3. CDR3 length: 13 amino acids. The CDR3 bases are TGCGCCAGCAGGGGACAGGGGAAGGAGACCCAGTACTTC. This translates into CASRGQGKETQYF.

The chain is built from TRBV24-1 and TRBJ1-1; 7 nucleotides align to TRBD1. Trimming cost V 5 bases and J 4 bases; bases outside gene matches: 6. Germline CDR1 reads KGHDR; CDR2 reads SFDVKD. This CDR3 has 14 residues. The CDR3 nucleotides are TGTGCCACCAGTGGGCCGACAGGGATCACTGAAGCTTTCTTT. This codes for CATSGPTGITEAFF.